This T cell receptor beta chain was identified in a study of PD-1 blockade in mismatch repair-deficient tumors. Study-wide context: Patients had about 13 mismatch repair-deficient cancer types and were previously treated and progressing.

V was clipped by 1 base and J by 2 bases, with 6 bases between them. CDR3 length: 14 amino acids. CDR1 is SGHAT, CDR2 FQNNGV, per germline. Only in-frame clones appear in the TCRdb table, and some are missing; sequencing was by immunoSEQ multiplex PCR. This table holds more than 50,000 clones, roughly 88% found once. Every patient had mismatch repair deficiency by PCR or immunohistochemistry. The TCR-sequenced patients were a few responders to pembrolizumab. The chain has TRBV11-2 and TRBJ1-3; D might be TRBD1 (5 bases). Sequenced here: peripheral blood, sampled 52 weeks after starting pembrolizumab. The receptor was derived from an adult with mismatch repair-deficient cancer. The CDR3: CASSLAGTGNTIYF. CDR3 DNA: TGTGCCAGCAGCTTAGCAGGGACTGGAAACACCATATATTTT.